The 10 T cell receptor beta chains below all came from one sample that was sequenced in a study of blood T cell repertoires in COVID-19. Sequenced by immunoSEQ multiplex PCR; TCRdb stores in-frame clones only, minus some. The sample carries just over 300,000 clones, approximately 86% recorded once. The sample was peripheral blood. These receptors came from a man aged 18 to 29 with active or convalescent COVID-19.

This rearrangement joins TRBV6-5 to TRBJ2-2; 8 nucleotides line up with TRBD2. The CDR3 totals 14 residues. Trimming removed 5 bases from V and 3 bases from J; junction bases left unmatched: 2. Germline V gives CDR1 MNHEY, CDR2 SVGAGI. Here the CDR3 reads CASSSGSHTGELFF. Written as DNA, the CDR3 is TGTGCCAGCAGTAGCGGGAGCCACACCGGGGAGCTGTTTTTT.

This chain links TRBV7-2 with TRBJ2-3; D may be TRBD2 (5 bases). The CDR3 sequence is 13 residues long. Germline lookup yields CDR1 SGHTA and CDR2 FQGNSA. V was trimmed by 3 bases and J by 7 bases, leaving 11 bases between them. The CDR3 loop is CASSLGGWNTQYF. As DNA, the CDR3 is TGTGCCAGCAGCTTGGGCGGGTGGAATACGCAGTATTTT.

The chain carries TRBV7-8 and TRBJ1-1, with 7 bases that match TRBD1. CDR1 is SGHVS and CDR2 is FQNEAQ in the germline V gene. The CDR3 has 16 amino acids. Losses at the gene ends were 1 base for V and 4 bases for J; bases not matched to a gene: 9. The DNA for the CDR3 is TGTGCCAGCAGCTTAGGAATAAGGGGGCGCAGCACTGAAGCTTTCTTT. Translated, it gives CASSLGIRGRSTEAFF.

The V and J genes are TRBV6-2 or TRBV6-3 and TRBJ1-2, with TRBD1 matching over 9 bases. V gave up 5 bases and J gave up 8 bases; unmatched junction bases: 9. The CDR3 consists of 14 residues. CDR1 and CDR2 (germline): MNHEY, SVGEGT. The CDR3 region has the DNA TGTGCCAGCAGTACGTGGGACAGGGTACGGGGCTACACCTTC. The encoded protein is CASSTWDRVRGYTF.

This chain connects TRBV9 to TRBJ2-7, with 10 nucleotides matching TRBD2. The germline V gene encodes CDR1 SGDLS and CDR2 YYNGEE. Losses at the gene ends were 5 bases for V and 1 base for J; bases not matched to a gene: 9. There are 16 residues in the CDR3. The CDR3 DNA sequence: TGTGCCAGCAGTGAAACCGGGACTAGCGCGTCCTACGAGCAGTACTTC. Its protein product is CASSETGTSASYEQYF.

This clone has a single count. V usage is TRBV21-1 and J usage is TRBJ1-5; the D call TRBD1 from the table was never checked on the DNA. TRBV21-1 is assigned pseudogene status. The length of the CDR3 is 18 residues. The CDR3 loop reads CASSKTNRGRQVNQPQHF. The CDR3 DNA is TGTGCCAGCAGCAAAACAAACAGGGGGCGACAGGTTAATCAGCCCCAGCATTTT.

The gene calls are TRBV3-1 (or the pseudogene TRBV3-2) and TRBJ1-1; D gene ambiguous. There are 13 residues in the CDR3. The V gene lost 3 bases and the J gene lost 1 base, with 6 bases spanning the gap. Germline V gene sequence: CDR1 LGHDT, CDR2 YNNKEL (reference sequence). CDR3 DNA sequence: TGTGCCAGCAGCCAGAGTCGGAACACTGAAGCTTTCTTT. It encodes CASSQSRNTEAFF.

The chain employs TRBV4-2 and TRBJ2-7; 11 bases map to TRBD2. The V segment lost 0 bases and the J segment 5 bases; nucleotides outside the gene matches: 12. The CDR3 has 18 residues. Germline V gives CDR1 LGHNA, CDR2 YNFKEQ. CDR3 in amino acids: CASSQETGLAVLWDEQYF. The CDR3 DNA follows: TGTGCCAGCAGCCAAGAGACGGGACTAGCGGTACTATGGGACGAGCAGTACTTC.

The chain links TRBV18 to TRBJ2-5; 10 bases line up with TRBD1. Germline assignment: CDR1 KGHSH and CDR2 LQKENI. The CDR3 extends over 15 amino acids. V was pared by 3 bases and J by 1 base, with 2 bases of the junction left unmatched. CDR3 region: CASSPGQGTQETQYF. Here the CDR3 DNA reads TGTGCCAGCTCACCGGGACAGGGGACCCAAGAGACCCAGTACTTC.

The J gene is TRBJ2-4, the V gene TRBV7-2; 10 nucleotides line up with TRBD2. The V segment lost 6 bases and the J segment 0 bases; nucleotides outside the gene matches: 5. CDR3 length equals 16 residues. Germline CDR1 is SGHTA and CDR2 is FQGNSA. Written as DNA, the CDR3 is TGTGCCAGCAGTTTCACTAGCGGGGTAGCCAAAAACATTCAGTACTTC. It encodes CASSFTSGVAKNIQYF.